The sequence of this TCR beta chain was determined in a study of blood T cells in healthy people across ages. Study-wide findings and caveats: Whereas aged donors had fewer naive CD4+ cells, long-lived donors had more of them and higher diversity.

Points on this clonotype: Its antigen is currently unknown.

The CDR3 totals 14 residues. Trimming cost V 3 bases and J 2 bases, with 8 bases left between them. The germline CDR1 and CDR2 sequences are SEHNR and FQNEAQ (reference sequence). A second PCR of 7 to 11 cycles used a sample-barcoded 5' primer and a J-beta primer mix. Each CDR3 protein gets one entry after TCRdb re-called the 5' RACE reads with MiXCR. This sample has some 550,000 distinct CDR3 sequences, with around 50% found just once. Healthy Caucasian individuals from Russia aged 6 to 90 served as donors. Sequencing was carried out using blood. V usage is TRBV7-9 and J usage is TRBJ2-1; D gene unclear. This clonotype originated in a man older than 75 in good health. The CDR3 sequence is CASSFDATYNEQFF. The CDR3 nucleotides are TGTGCCAGCAGCTTTGACGCAACCTACAATGAGCAGTTCTTC.